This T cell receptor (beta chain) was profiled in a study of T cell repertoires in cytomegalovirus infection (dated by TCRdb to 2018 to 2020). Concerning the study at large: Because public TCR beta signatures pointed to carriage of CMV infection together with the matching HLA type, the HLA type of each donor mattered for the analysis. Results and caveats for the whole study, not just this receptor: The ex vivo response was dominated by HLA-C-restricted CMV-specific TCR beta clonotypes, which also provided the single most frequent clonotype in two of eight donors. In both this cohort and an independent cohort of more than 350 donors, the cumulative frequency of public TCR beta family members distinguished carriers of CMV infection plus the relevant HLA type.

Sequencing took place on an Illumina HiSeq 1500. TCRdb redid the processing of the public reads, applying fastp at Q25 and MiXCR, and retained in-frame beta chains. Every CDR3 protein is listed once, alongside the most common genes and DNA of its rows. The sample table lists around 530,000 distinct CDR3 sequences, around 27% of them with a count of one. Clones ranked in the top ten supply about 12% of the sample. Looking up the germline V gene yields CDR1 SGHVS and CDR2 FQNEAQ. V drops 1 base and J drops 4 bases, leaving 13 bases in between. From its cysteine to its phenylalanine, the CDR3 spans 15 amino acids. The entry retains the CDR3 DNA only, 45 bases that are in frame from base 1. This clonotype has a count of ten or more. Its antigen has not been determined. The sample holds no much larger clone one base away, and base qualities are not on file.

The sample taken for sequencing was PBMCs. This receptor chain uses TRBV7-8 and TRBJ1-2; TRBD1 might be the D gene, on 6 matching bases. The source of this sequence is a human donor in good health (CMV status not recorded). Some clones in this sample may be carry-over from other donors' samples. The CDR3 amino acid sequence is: CASSLGEDRPYGYTF. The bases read TGTGCCAGCAGCTTAGGGGAGGACAGACCCTATGGCTACACCTTC. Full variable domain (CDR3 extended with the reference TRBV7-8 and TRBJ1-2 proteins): GAGVSQSPRYKVAKRGQDVALRCDPISGHVSLFWYQQALGQGPEFLTYFQNEAQLDKSGLPSDRFFAERPEGSVSTLKIQRTQQEDSAVYLCASSLGEDRPYGYTFGSGTRLTVV.